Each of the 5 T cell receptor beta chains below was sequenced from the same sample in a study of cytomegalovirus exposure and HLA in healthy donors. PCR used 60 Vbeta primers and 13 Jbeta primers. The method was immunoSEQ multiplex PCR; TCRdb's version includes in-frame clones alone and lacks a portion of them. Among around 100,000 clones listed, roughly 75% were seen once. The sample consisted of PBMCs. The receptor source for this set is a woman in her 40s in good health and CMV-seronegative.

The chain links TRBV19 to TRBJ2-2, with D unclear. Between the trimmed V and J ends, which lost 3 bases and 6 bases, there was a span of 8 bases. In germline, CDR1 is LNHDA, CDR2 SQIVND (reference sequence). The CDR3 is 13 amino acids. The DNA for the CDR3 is TGTGCCAGTAGTATTTCAGGCCCCGGGGAGCTGTTTTTT. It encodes CASSISGPGELFF.

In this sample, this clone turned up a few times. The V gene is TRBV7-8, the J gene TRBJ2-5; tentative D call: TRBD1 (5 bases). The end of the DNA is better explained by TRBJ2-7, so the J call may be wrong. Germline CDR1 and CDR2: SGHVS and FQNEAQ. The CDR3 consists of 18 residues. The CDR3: CASSLTNAQGAAHYEQYF. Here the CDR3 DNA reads TGTGCCAGCAGCCTAACGAATGCCCAGGGTGCCGCCCACTACGAGCAGTACTTC.

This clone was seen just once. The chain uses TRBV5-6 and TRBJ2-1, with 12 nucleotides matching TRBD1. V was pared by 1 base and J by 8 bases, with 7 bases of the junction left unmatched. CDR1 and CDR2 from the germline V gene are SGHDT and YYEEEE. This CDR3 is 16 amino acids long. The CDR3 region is CASSLLGTGGWHEQFF. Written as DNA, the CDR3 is TGTGCCAGCAGCTTGCTTGGGACAGGGGGCTGGCATGAGCAGTTCTTC.

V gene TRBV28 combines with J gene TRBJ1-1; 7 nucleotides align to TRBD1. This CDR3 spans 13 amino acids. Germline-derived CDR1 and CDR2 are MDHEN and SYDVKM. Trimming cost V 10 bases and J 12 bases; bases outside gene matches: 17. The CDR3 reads CATVKPGQFGSFF. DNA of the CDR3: TGTGCCACCGTCAAACCGGGACAGTTTGGATCTTTCTTT.

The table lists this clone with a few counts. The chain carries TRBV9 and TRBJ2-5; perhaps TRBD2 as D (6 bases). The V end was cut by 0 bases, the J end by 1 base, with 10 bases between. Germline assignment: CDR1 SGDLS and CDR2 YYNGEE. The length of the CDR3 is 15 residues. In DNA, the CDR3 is TGTGCCAGCAGCGTAGGGGCTAGCGCCCAAGAGACCCAGTACTTC. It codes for CASSVGASAQETQYF.